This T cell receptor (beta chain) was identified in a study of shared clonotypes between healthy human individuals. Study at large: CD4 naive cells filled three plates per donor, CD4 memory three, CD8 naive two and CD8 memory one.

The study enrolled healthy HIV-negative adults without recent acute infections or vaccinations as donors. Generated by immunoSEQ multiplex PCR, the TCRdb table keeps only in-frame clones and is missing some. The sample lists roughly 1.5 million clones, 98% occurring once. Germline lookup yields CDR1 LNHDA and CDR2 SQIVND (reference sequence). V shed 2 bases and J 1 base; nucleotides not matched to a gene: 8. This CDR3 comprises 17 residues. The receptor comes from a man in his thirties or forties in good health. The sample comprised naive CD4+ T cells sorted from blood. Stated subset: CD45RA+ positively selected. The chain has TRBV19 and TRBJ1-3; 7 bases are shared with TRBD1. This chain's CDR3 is CASSIRGPGGSGNTIYF. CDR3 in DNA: TGTGCCAGTAGTATACGAGGCCCAGGGGGATCTGGAAACACCATATATTTT.